This TCR beta chain was observed in a study of cytomegalovirus exposure and HLA in healthy donors. The CDR3 consists of 19 residues. V shed 2 bases and J 0 bases; nucleotides not matched to a gene: 14. The PCR ran on 60 Vbeta and 13 Jbeta primers. Clones were read by immunoSEQ multiplex PCR, and TCRdb kept only the in-frame ones, dropping some. Counted here are about 200,000 clones, around nine tenths occurring once; the ten biggest clones make up 1.5% to 2%. On this clone: The antigen is not known.

The study's findings and limits: As confirmed in vitro, three CMV-associated chains were specific for CMV antigens.

This TCR was recovered from a woman between 18 and 30 years old in good health and CMV-seronegative. The sequencing input was PBMCs. V is TRBV23-1 and J is TRBJ1-2, with 8 bases fitting TRBD1. TRBV23-1 is an open reading frame whose function is uncertain. The CDR3 bases are TGCGCCAGCAGTCAAACACACAGGGGGACGCCGAATCCTAACTATGGCTACACCTTC. Protein sequence: CASSQTHRGTPNPNYGYTF.